The 16 T cell receptor beta chains in this list originate from one sample, sequenced in a study of T-cell reconstitution after alpha-beta-depleted transplantation in children. Preparation of the TCRbeta library was carried out with unique molecular identifiers. One entry per CDR3 protein results from TCRdb running MiXCR on the PCR reads. The sample lists roughly 420,000 distinct CDR3 sequences, roughly 16% seen once, with 25% to 30% in the top ten. This specimen was PBMCs, mostly from graft donor cells, taken 360 days after TCRalphabeta/CD19-depleted stem cell transplant. These receptors all stem from a boy in the first two years of life who had a stem cell transplant for Wiskott-Aldrich syndrome, so the T cells may come from the graft donor.

Worth noting for this clonotype: At one end the junction does not follow the germline gene, possibly because of a read error. The V and J genes are TRBV27 and TRBJ1-2; TRBD1 is a possible D gene (6 bases). The CDR3 is 17 residues long. Germline lookup yields CDR1 MNHEY and CDR2 SMNVEV (reference sequence). The CDR3 coding sequence is TGTGCCAGCAGTTTAGTACCGGACAGTTTTACACCTTATGGGTACACCTTC. Translation: CASSLVPDSFTPYGYTF.

This clonotype has more than one count but fewer than ten. The CDR3 loop reads CASRHRDSSNEQFF. The DNA of the CDR3 is TGTGCCAGCAGGCACCGGGACTCATCCAATGAGCAGTTCTTC. The V and J genes are TRBV12-3 or TRBV12-4 and TRBJ2-1, with D possibly being TRBD2 (6 bases). This CDR3 is 14 amino acids long. Trimming removed 6 bases from V and 6 bases from J, with 15 bases in between.

This clonotype was seen a few times. The gene calls are TRBV10-3 and TRBJ2-7, with D perhaps TRBD1 or TRBD2 (5 bases each). The CDR3 consists of 15 residues. Trimming took off 8 bases at V and 2 bases at J, with 19 bases between the two ends. In germline, CDR1 is ENHRY, CDR2 SYGVKD. The CDR3 spells CAIEADRDGPYEQYF. The CDR3 bases are TGTGCCATCGAGGCCGACCGGGACGGACCCTACGAGCAGTACTTC.

The chain links TRBV7-9 to TRBJ2-7, with 7 positions matching TRBD2. The J segment lost 5 bases and the V segment lost 2 bases, leaving 6 bases of the junction unmatched. CDR3 size: 14 residues. Germline-derived CDR1 and CDR2 are SEHNR and FQNEAQ (reference sequence). The CDR3 sequence is CASSLLGRGDEQYF. The CDR3 DNA follows: TGTGCCAGCAGCTTATTGGGACGGGGGGACGAGCAGTACTTC.

Only one count was recorded for this clonotype. The J gene is TRBJ2-5, the V gene TRBV7-2; 7 bases are a match to TRBD2. This CDR3 is 15 amino acids long. V lost 5 bases, J lost 0 bases, and 6 bases stayed unmatched. Germline CDR1 and CDR2: SGHTA and FQGNSA. CDR3 in amino acids: CASSLSGKYQETQYF. CDR3 coding DNA: TGTGCCAGCAGCCTGAGCGGGAAGTACCAAGAGACCCAGTACTTC.

This clonotype was seen only a few times. The chain uses TRBV12-3 or TRBV12-4 and TRBJ2-5, with 7 bases fitting TRBD2. The CDR3 covers 17 residues. V lost 4 bases and J lost 6; bases outside the gene matches: 17. In DNA form, the CDR3 reads TGTGCCAGCAGTTCCCCCCTCTCCGGGACTACTACTCAGACCCAGTACTTC. Translating it yields CASSSPLSGTTTQTQYF.

This clonotype has a handful of counts. The rearrangement links TRBV10-2 to TRBJ2-1; D possibly corresponds to TRBD1 (6 bases). V lost 8 bases to trimming and J lost 3 bases, with 11 bases between them. The length of the CDR3 is 13 residues. The germline V gene encodes CDR1 WSHSY and CDR2 SAAADI. The CDR3 DNA follows: TGCGCCAGCGATGGGGGCCTCTACAATGAGCAGTTCTTC. Protein: CASDGGLYNEQFF.

The CDR3 DNA reads as TGTGCCAGCAGCTTATACCCTTATGTGGGCGCAGATAGGCTCGAGCAGTACTTC. Translated: CASSLYPYVGADRLEQYF. The chain is built from TRBV11-2 and TRBJ2-7; unclear D gene. CDR1 is SGHAT and CDR2 is FQNNGV in the germline V gene. This CDR3 region has 18 residues. Trimming took off 2 bases at V and 6 bases at J, with 26 bases between the two ends.

This clonotype showed up just a few times. The CDR3 here is CASSSRGWGTDTQYF. CDR3 DNA: TGTGCCAGCAGCTCGCGAGGTTGGGGGACAGATACGCAGTATTTT. V and J are TRBV7-8 and TRBJ2-3, with D possibly being TRBD1 or TRBD2 (5 bases each). Per the germline V gene, CDR1 is SGHVS and CDR2 is FQNEAQ. This CDR3 is built from 15 residues. V shed 4 bases and J shed 3 bases, with 14 bases lying between them.

This clonotype turned up a few times. The chain is built from TRBV20-1 and TRBJ2-7; the D is unclear. The length of the CDR3 is 10 residues. The V gene lost 3 bases and the J gene lost 3 bases, with 3 bases spanning the gap. The V gene's germline CDR1 is DFQATT and CDR2 SNEGSKA (reference sequence). Written as DNA, the CDR3 is TGCAGTGCTAGCTACTACGAGCAGTACTTC. It specifies CSASYYEQYF.

This clonotype appeared a few times. The chain recombines TRBV3-1 with TRBJ2-7; possibly TRBD2 for D (6 bases). Germline-derived CDR1 and CDR2 are LGHDT and YNNKEL (reference sequence). Trimming removed 5 bases from V and 7 bases from J, with 21 bases in between. The CDR3 has 15 residues. In DNA, the CDR3 is TGTGCCAGCAGCTTTTCCGGGGGTCCCCTTTGGGAGCAGTACTTC. It encodes CASSFSGGPLWEQYF.

A word on this clonotype: A read error may account for a junction end that differs from germline. The gene calls are TRBV12-3 or TRBV12-4 and TRBJ2-6; 8 bases are a match to TRBD1. This CDR3 is 18 amino acids long. The CDR3 DNA reads TGTGCCTGCAGTCCGACAGGGGCGCTCTTCTCTGGGGCCAACGTCCTGACTTTC. It specifies CACSPTGALFSGANVLTF.

The chain joins TRBV7-6 to TRBJ2-1; D unresolved. V was shortened by 5 bases and J by 3 bases, with 11 bases between the two germline ends. Germline V lookup: CDR1 SGHVS, CDR2 FNYEAQ. The CDR3 covers 14 residues. The CDR3 nucleotides read TGTGCCAGCAGCCCCTTCGATGGCTACAATGAGCAGTTCTTC. It is translated as CASSPFDGYNEQFF. Drawing the rest from reference TRBV7-6 and TRBJ2-1, the complete variable domain is GAGVSQSPRYKVTKRGQDVALRCDPISGHVSLYWYRQALGQGPEFLTYFNYEAQQDKSGLPNDRFSAERPEGSISTLTIQRTEQRDSAMYRCASSPFDGYNEQFFGPGTRLTVL.

This chain uses TRBV5-1 with TRBJ2-1; D gene uncertain. Trimming removed 1 base from V and 7 bases from J, with 18 bases in between. The CDR3 extends over 16 amino acids. Germline V CDR1 and CDR2: SGHRS, YFSETQ. The DNA for the CDR3 is TGCGCCAGCAGCTTGATTTCCAATAGCTGGCAGAATGAGCAGTTCTTC. This sequence encodes CASSLISNSWQNEQFF. The full variable domain, in which reference TRBV5-1 and TRBJ2-1 provide the parts outside the CDR3, is KAGVTQTPRYLIKTRGQQVTLSCSPISGHRSVSWYQQTPGQGLQFLFEYFSETQRNKGNFPGRFSGRQFSNSRSEMNVSTLELGDSALYLCASSLISNSWQNEQFFGPGTRLTVL.

The V gene is TRBV27, the J gene TRBJ2-4; D not certain. V was pared by 6 bases and J by 0 bases, with 12 bases between. Germline CDR1 and CDR2: MNHEY and SMNVEV (reference sequence). CDR3 size: 15 residues. For the CDR3, the DNA is TGTGCCAGCAGCCCCCAAATTGTAGCCAAAAACATTCAGTACTTC. Translating gives CASSPQIVAKNIQYF.

This clonotype was observed many times. V and J are TRBV5-1 and TRBJ2-1; D unresolved. The CDR3 covers 14 residues. Germline-derived CDR1 and CDR2 are SGHRS and YFSETQ. Trimming stripped 0 bases from V and 3 bases from J, with 7 bases between. This chain's CDR3 is CASSLVWGYNEQFF. In DNA form, the CDR3 reads TGCGCCAGCAGCTTGGTGTGGGGCTACAATGAGCAGTTCTTC.